These T cell receptor beta chains were read from a single sample in a study of blood T cell repertoires in COVID-19. Libraries were prepared by immunoSEQ multiplex PCR; TCRdb keeps only in-frame clonotypes and omits some of them. Of under 200,000 clones in the sample, 70% to 80% were seen once. Sequencing used peripheral blood. These receptor sequences come from a woman between 55 and 75 years old with COVID-19, enrolled during active disease. Both conserved end residues are part of each CDR3. A D gene is named only where the DNA matches it firmly. Size tells how often a clone was seen (once, few, many) or the class of an expanded clone, and some rows leave it out.

cdr3_aa cdr3_nt j_call clone_size d_call v_call
CASSWSGDSEKLFF TGCGCCAGCAGCTGGTCAGGGGATAGTGAAAAACTGTTTTTT TRBJ1-4 NA NA TRBV4-1
CAITAQGDYGYTF TGTGCCATCACAGCTCAAGGGGACTATGGCTACACCTTC TRBJ1-2 once NA TRBV10-3
CASSGTREDTQYF TGTGCCAGCAGTGGGACTAGAGAAGATACGCAGTATTTT TRBJ2-3 NA TRBD2 TRBV25-1
CASSLAPGGKGGYTF TGTGCCAGCAGCTTAGCCCCAGGGGGCAAAGGAGGCTACACCTTC TRBJ1-2 NA TRBD1 TRBV7-2
CASSQDRSAGNTIYF TGTGCCAGCAGCCAAGATCGCAGTGCTGGAAACACCATATATTTT TRBJ1-3 few NA TRBV4-2
CASSLMRYNEQFF TGTGCCAGCAGCTTAATGCGGTACAATGAGCAGTTCTTC TRBJ2-1 once NA TRBV7-3
CASSELAGGTGELFF TGTGCCAGCAGTGAACTAGCGGGGGGAACCGGGGAGCTGTTTTTT TRBJ2-2 NA TRBD2 TRBV6-1
CASSPAGDRGLGTEAFF TGTGCCAGCAGCCCCGCGGGGGACAGGGGGCTGGGCACTGAAGCTTTCTTT TRBJ1-1 few TRBD1 TRBV7-9
CASGTGASQAKNIQYF TGTGCCAGCGGGACAGGGGCCTCCCAAGCCAAAAACATTCAGTACTTC TRBJ2-4 once TRBD1 TRBV3-1/TRBV3-2
CASSLEAGSTEAFF TGTGCCAGCAGCTTAGAGGCGGGTAGCACTGAAGCTTTCTTT TRBJ1-1 NA NA TRBV7-9
CASSVWSGREGEQFF TGTGCCAGCAGTGTCTGGAGCGGGAGGGAGGGTGAGCAGTTCTTC TRBJ2-1 NA TRBD2 TRBV28
CASRAGTGAGANVLTF TGTGCCAGCAGAGCCGGGACAGGGGCTGGGGCCAACGTCCTGACTTTC TRBJ2-6 NA TRBD1 TRBV14
CASSPATGGPSNQPQHF TGTGCCAGCTCACCGGCGACAGGGGGACCTAGCAATCAGCCCCAGCATTTT TRBJ1-5 NA TRBD1 TRBV18
CASSQDPLYGYTF TGTGCCAGCAGCCAAGATCCCCTCTACGGCTACACCTTC TRBJ1-2 NA NA TRBV3-1/TRBV3-2
CASSLPWANEAFF TGTGCCAGCAGTCTCCCCTGGGCAAACGAAGCTTTCTTT TRBJ1-1 NA NA TRBV6-5
CASSPLQGQAYNEQFF TGTGCCAGCTCACCACTCCAGGGACAGGCCTACAATGAGCAGTTCTTC TRBJ2-1 NA TRBD1 TRBV18
CASRLDRAHTMNTEAFF TGTGCCAGCAGGTTGGACAGGGCCCACACCATGAACACTGAAGCTTTCTTT TRBJ1-1 once TRBD1 TRBV25-1
CASSSGQGAREQYF TGTGCCAGTAGCTCCGGACAGGGGGCGCGAGAGCAGTACTTC TRBJ2-7 NA TRBD1 TRBV19
CASSGGLVGNQPQHF TGTGCCAGTAGTGGGGGCCTCGTCGGCAATCAGCCCCAGCATTTT TRBJ1-5 NA NA TRBV19
CASSLNRGTGELFF TGTGCCAGCAGCTTGAACCGGGGCACCGGGGAGCTGTTTTTT TRBJ2-2 NA NA TRBV5-6
CASSQEWGTGDAQETQYF TGCGCCAGCAGCCAAGAATGGGGGACGGGGGACGCCCAAGAGACCCAGTACTTC TRBJ2-5 NA NA TRBV4-3
CASSTNRGDTYGYTF TGTGCCAGTAGTACAAACAGGGGCGATACCTATGGCTACACCTTC TRBJ1-2 NA TRBD1 TRBV19
CASSLGAGDDGYTF TGTGCCAGCAGCTTGGGAGCAGGGGATGATGGCTACACCTTC TRBJ1-2 NA NA TRBV5-4
CAWSGAGRPQHF TGTGCCTGGAGTGGTGCGGGTCGGCCCCAGCATTTT TRBJ1-5 NA NA TRBV30
CASRQGGRTEAFF TGTGCCAGCAGACAGGGGGGGAGGACTGAAGCTTTCTTT TRBJ1-1 few TRBD1 TRBV27
CASSQEGETYEQYF TGTGCCAGCAGCCAAGAGGGAGAGACCTACGAGCAGTACTTC TRBJ2-7 NA NA TRBV4-2
CASSAWTGTYEQYF TGTGCCAGCAGTGCTTGGACAGGGACGTACGAGCAGTACTTC TRBJ2-7 NA TRBD1 TRBV2
CASSLDSGTSGDTQYF TGTGCCAGCAGCTTAGATTCCGGGACTAGCGGGGACACGCAGTATTTT TRBJ2-3 NA TRBD2 TRBV7-9
CASSFGAGGGDNEQFF TGTGCCAGCAGTTTTGGGGCGGGAGGAGGGGACAATGAGCAGTTCTTC TRBJ2-1 few TRBD2 TRBV28
CSVGGLAGITGELFF TGCAGCGTTGGGGGACTAGCGGGAATCACCGGGGAGCTGTTTTTT TRBJ2-2 NA TRBD2 TRBV29-1